What follows describes a single TCR beta chain. This sample was taken from a study of OX40 agonist ivuxolimab in advanced cancers. This table comes from immunoSEQ multiplex PCR, and its TCRdb copy is limited to in-frame clones, with some not included. This table holds approximately 62,000 clones, around 92% found once. Trimming removed 2 bases at V and 2 bases at J, with 10 bases between. This CDR3 is built from 14 residues. Germline CDR1 MNHEY, CDR2 SMNVEV (reference sequence). Sequencing used CD4+ or CD8+ T cells sorted from blood, obtained in a trial of the OX40 agonist ivuxolimab. This clonotype originated in an adult with an advanced solid tumor such as melanoma, head and neck, liver or kidney cancer. V gene TRBV27 combines with J gene TRBJ2-7, with no clear D. The CDR3 region has the DNA TGTGCCAGCAGTTTAGCAGGCTTTGCCTACGAGCAGTACTTC. Translating it yields CASSLAGFAYEQYF.